This T cell receptor beta chain was retrieved from a study of blood T cell repertoires in COVID-19. This clone was counted once. Sequencing was performed with immunoSEQ multiplex PCR; in TCRdb, only in-frame clones are kept and a portion is missing. The sample has under 200,000 clones, 75% to 85% seen once. Germline loops: CDR1 SGHNT, CDR2 YYREEE (reference sequence). The CDR3 has 14 amino acids. V shed 6 bases and J shed 0 bases, with 12 bases lying between them. This rearrangement joins TRBV5-4 to TRBJ1-2, with D maybe TRBD1 (5 bases). Sequencing used PBMCs or T cells enriched from blood (not recorded which). This TCR derives from a woman in her sixties who had recovered from COVID-19. CDR3 nucleotide sequence: TGTGCCAGCACTCCGGCGGGGGCTAACTATGGCTACACCTTC. The encoded protein is CASTPAGANYGYTF.